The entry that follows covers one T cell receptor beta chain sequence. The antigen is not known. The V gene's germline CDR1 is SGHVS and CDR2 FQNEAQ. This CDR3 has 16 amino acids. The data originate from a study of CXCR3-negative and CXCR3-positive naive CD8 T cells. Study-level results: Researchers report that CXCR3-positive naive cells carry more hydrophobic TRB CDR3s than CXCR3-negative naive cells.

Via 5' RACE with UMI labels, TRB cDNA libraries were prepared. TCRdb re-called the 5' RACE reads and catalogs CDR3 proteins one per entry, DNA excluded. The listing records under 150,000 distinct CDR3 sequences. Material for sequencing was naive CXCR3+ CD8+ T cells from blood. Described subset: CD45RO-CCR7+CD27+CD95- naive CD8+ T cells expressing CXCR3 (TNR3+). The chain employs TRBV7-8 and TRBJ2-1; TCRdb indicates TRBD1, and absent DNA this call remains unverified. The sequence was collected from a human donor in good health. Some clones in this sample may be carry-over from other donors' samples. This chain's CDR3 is CASSLGQAPPYNEQFF.